This section outlines one T cell receptor beta chain sequence together with its context. The data stem from a study of cytomegalovirus exposure and HLA in healthy donors. CDR1 is SEHNR and CDR2 is FQNEAQ in the germline V gene (reference sequence). The CDR3 extends over 12 amino acids. With V trimmed by 7 bases and J by 7 bases, 6 bases remained unmatched. The primer mix had 60 Vbeta and 13 Jbeta primers. Clones were read by immunoSEQ multiplex PCR, and TCRdb kept only the in-frame ones, dropping some. Of approximately 150,000 clones listed, approximately 78% are singletons. The sequence derives from a human donor in good health. Source material: PBMCs. The V call is TRBV7-9, the J call TRBJ1-1; 7 bases are a match to TRBD1. The CDR3 DNA reads as TGTGCCAGCAACCGAGGGACAGTTGAAGCTTTCTTT. It specifies CASNRGTVEAFF.